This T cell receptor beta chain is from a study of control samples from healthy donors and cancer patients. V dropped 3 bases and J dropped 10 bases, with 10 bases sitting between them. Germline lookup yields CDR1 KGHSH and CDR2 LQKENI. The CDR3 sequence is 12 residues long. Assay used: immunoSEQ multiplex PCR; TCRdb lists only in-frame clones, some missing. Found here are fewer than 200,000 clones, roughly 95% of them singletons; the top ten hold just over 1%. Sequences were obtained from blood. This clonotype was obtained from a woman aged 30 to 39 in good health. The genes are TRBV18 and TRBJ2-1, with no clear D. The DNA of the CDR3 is TGTGCCAGCTCACCGGAAGGATGGGAGCAGTTCTTC. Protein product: CASSPEGWEQFF.